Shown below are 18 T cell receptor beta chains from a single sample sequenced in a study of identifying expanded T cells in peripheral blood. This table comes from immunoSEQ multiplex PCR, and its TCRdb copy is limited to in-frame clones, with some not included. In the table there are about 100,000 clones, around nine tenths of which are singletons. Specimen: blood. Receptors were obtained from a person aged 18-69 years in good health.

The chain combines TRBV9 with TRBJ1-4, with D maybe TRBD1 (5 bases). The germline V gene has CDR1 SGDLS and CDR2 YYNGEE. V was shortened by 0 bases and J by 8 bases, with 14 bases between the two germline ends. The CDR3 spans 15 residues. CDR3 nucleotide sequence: TGTGCCAGCAGCGTAGGGGACGGCGGGGGAGAAAAACTGTTTTTT. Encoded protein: CASSVGDGGGEKLFF.

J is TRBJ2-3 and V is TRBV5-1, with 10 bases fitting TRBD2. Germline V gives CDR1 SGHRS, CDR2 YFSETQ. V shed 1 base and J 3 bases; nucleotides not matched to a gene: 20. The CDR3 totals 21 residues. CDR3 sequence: CASSLYRRTSGELTKTDTQYF. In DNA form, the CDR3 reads TGCGCCAGCAGCTTGTACAGAAGGACTAGCGGAGAACTGACGAAGACAGATACGCAGTATTTT.

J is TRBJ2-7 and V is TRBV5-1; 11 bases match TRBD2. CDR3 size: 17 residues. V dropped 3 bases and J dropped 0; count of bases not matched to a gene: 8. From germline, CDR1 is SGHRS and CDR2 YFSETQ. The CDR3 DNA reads TGCGCCAGCAGCTCGGGACTAGCGGACCCGAGCTCCTACGAGCAGTACTTC. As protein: CASSSGLADPSSYEQYF.

The CDR3 DNA sequence: TGTGCCAGCAGCTTGCGCCAGGGATACACTGAAGCTTTCTTT. Protein sequence: CASSLRQGYTEAFF. This chain joins TRBV5-6 and TRBJ1-1, with D tentatively TRBD1 (5 bases). Trimming stripped 1 base from V and 3 bases from J, with 10 bases between. The CDR3 sequence is 14 residues long. CDR1 and CDR2 from the germline V gene are SGHDT and YYEEEE.

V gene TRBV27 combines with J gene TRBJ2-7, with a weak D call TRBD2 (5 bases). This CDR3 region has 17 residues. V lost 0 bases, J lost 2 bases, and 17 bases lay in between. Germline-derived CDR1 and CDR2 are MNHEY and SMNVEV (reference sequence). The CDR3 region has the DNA TGTGCCAGCAGTTTATCTTCAGTCCCGGGGTACACCTACGAGCAGTACTTC. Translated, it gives CASSLSSVPGYTYEQYF.

This chain's CDR3 is CASSYITGQGAVSYF. The CDR3 DNA follows: TGTGCCAGCAGCTACATAACCGGACAGGGCGCAGTTTCGTACTTC. The V and J genes are TRBV7-9 and TRBJ2-5, with 8 bases identical to TRBD1. V lost 4 bases, J lost 13 bases, and 17 bases stayed unmatched. The length of the CDR3 is 15 residues. Germline-derived CDR1 and CDR2 are SEHNR and FQNEAQ (reference sequence).

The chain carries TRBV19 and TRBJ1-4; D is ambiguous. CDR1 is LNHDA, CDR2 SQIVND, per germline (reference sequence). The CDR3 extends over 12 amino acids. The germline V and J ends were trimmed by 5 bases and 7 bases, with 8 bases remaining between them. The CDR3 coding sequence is TGTGCCAGTAGTGGGCCCTTTGAAAAACTGTTTTTT. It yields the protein CASSGPFEKLFF.

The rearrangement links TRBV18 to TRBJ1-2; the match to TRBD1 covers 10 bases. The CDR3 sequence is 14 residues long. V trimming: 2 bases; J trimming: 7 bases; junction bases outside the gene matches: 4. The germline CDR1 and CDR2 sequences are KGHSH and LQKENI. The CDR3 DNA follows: TGTGCCAGCTCACCAGGGACAGGGGCTGGTGGCTACACCTTC. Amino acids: CASSPGTGAGGYTF.

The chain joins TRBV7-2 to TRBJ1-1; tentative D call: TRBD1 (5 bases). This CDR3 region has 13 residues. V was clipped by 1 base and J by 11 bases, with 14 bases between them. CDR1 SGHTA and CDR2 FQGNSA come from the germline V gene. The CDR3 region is CASSLGRQGVAFF. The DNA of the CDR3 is TGTGCCAGCAGCTTAGGTAGGCAGGGCGTCGCTTTCTTT.

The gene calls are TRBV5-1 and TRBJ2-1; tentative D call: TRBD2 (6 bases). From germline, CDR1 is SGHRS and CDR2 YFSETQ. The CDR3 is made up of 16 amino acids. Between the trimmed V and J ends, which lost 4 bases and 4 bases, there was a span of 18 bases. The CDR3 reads CASSPAVGRIYNEQFF. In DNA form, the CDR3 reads TGCGCCAGCAGCCCGGCGGTCGGGAGAATATACAATGAGCAGTTCTTC.

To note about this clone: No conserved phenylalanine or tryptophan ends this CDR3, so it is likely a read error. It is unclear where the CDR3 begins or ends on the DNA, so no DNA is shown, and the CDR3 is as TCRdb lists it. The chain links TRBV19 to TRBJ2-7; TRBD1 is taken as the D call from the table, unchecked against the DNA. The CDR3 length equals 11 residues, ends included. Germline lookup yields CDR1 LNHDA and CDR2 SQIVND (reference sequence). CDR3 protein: CASSIGHRLLL.

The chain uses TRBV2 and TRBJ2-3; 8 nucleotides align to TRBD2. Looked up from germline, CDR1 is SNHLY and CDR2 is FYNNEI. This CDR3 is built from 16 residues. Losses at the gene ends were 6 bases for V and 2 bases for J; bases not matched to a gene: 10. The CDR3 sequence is CASRRGVSGVTDTQYF. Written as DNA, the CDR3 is TGTGCCAGCAGGAGAGGGGTTAGCGGGGTCACAGATACGCAGTATTTT.

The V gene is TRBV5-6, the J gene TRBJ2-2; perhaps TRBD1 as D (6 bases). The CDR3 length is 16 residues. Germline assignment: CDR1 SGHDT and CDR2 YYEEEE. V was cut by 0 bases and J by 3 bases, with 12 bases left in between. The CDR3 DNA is TGTGCCAGCAGCTTGGAGCCAGGGGTCCACACCGGGGAGCTGTTTTTT. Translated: CASSLEPGVHTGELFF. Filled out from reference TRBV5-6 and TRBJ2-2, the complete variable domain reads DAGVTQSPTHLIKTRGQQVTLRCSPKSGHDTVSWYQQALGQGPQFIFQYYEEEERQRGNFPDRFSGHQFPNYSSELNVNALLLGDSALYLCASSLEPGVHTGELFFGEGSRLTVL.

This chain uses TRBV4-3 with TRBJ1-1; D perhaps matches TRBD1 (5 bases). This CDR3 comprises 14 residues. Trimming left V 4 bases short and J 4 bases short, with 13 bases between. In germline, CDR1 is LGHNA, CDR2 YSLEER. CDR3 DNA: TGCGCCAGCAGCCGAACAAAGGGGCCCACTGAAGCTTTCTTT. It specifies CASSRTKGPTEAFF.

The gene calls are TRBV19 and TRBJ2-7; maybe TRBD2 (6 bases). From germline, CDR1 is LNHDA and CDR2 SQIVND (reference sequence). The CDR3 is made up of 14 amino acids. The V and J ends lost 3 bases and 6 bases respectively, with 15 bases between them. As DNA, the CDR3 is TGTGCCAGTAGTATTGGGGCAGGAGGGAGCGAGCAGTACTTC. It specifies CASSIGAGGSEQYF.

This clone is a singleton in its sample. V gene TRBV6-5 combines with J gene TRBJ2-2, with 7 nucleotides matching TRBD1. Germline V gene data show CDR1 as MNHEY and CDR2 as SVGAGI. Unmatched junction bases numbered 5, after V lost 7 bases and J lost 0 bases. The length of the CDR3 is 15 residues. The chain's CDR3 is CASTVQGPNTGELFF. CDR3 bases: TGTGCCAGCACCGTACAGGGGCCGAACACCGGGGAGCTGTTTTTT.

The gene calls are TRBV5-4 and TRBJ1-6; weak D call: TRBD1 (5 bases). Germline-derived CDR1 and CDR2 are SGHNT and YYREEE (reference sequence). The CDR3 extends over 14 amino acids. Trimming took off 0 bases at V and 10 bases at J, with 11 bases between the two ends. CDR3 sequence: CASSLEGSRSPLHF. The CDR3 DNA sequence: TGTGCCAGCAGCTTGGAGGGGAGTCGGTCACCCCTCCACTTT.

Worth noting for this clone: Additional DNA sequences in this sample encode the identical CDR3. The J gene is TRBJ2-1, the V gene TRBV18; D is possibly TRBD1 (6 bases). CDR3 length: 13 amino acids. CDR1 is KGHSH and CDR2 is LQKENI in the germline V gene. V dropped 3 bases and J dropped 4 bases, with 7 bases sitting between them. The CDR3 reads CASSPDRYNEQFF. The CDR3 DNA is TGTGCCAGCTCACCGGACAGATACAATGAGCAGTTCTTC. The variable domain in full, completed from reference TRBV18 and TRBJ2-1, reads NAGVMQNPRHLVRRRGQEARLRCSPMKGHSHVYWYRQLPEEGLKFMVYLQKENIIDESGMPKERFSAEFPKEGPSILRIQQVVRGDSAAYFCASSPDRYNEQFFGPGTRLTVL.